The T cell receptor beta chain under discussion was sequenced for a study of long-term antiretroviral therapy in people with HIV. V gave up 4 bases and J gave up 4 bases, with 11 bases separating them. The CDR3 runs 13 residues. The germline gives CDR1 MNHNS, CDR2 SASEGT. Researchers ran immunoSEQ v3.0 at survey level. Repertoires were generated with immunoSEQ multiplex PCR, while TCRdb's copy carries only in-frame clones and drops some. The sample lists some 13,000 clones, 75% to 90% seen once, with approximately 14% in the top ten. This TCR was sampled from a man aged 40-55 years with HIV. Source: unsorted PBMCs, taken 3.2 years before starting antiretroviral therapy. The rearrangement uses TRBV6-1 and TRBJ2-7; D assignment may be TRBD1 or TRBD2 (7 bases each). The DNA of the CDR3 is TGTGCCAGCAGTGCAGGGGGGGGTTACGAGCAGTACTTC. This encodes CASSAGGGYEQYF.